This is a list of T cell receptor beta chains from one sample in a study of monozygotic twins with inflammatory bowel disease. TCRdb re-called the 5' RACE reads and catalogs CDR3 proteins one per entry, DNA excluded. The sample table includes about 160,000 distinct CDR3 sequences. The sequencing sample was made of blood. The receptors shown here come from a human donor with ulcerative colitis or Crohn's disease, or a healthy co-twin of an affected twin (not recorded which). The CDR3 runs from the conserved cysteine through the conserved F or W. Fields, in order: V gene, J gene, CDR3 protein.

v_gene: TRBV6-1
j_gene: TRBJ2-1
CDR3aa: CASTPGGSSYNEQFF

v_gene: TRBV11-2
j_gene: TRBJ1-4
CDR3aa: CASSLGYEKLFF

v_gene: TRBV6-2/TRBV6-3
j_gene: TRBJ2-7
CDR3aa: CASSYSSNPYEQYF

v_gene: TRBV20-1
j_gene: TRBJ2-2
CDR3aa: CSAPGPNTGELFF

v_gene: TRBV25-1
j_gene: TRBJ2-1
CDR3aa: CASSEYGCRRREDNEQFF

v_gene: TRBV7-3
j_gene: TRBJ2-1
CDR3aa: CASSLHSGGFNEQFF

v_gene: TRBV20-1
j_gene: TRBJ2-5
CDR3aa: CSAWTSGGATQYF

v_gene: TRBV3-1
j_gene: TRBJ2-1
CDR3aa: CASSFARGLVPEQFF

v_gene: TRBV29-1
j_gene: TRBJ1-2
CDR3aa: CSARGTDDYGYTF

v_gene: TRBV11-2
j_gene: TRBJ1-2
CDR3aa: CASSFGSIEYGYTF